Described below is a single T cell receptor beta chain sequence and its context. The data derive from a study of identical twins. After template switching added a universal primer site, the resulting cDNA carried unique molecular identifiers. MiXCR was run by TCRdb on the 5' RACE reads, yielding one entry per CDR3 protein. The data contain just under 650,000 distinct CDR3 sequences, 7.1% of them seen just once; the ten biggest clones take up 1.6%. CDR1 LNHDA and CDR2 SQIVND come from the germline V gene (reference sequence). V lost 5 bases and J lost 5; bases outside the gene matches: 2. This CDR3 has 13 residues. The same sample was also studied in work on yellow fever vaccine responses in identical twins.

The sequence came from a woman aged 18-29 years in good health. The specimen sequenced was PBMCs. The rearrangement links TRBV19 to TRBJ1-1; 10 bases align to TRBD1. The CDR3 protein is CASSRQGATEAFF. The CDR3 DNA follows: TGTGCCAGTAGTCGACAGGGGGCAACTGAAGCTTTCTTT.